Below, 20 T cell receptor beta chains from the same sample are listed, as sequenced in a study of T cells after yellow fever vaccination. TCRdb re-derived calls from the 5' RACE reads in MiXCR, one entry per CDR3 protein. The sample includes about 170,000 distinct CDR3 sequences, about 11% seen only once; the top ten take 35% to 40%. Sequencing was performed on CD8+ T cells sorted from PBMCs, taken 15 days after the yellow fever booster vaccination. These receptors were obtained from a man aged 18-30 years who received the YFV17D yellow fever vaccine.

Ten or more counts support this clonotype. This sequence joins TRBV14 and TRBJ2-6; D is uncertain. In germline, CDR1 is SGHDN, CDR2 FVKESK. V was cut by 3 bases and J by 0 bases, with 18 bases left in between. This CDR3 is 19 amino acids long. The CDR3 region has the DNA TGTGCCAGCAGCCATCCAAGGAGCAGGCGAAGCTCTGGGGCCAACGTCCTGACTTTC. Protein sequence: CASSHPRSRRSSGANVLTF.

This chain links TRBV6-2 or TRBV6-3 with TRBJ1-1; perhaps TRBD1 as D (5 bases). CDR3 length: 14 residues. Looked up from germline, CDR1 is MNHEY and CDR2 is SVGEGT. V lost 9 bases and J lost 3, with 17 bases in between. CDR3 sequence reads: CASCDNGAYTEAFF. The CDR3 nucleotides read TGTGCCAGTTGCGATAATGGGGCGTACACTGAAGCTTTCTTT.

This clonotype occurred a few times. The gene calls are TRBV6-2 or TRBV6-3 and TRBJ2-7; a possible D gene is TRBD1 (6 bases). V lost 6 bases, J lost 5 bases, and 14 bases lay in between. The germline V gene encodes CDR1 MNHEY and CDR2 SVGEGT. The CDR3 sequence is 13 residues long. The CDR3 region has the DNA TGTGCCAGCAGCAACTCCGACAGGAACGAGCAGTACTTC. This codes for CASSNSDRNEQYF.

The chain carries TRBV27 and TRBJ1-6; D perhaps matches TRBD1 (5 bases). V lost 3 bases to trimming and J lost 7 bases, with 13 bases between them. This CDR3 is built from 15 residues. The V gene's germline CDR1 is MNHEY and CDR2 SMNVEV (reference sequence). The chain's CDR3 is CASSLISGNNSPLHF. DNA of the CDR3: TGTGCCAGCAGTTTGATTTCAGGGAACAATTCACCCCTCCACTTT.

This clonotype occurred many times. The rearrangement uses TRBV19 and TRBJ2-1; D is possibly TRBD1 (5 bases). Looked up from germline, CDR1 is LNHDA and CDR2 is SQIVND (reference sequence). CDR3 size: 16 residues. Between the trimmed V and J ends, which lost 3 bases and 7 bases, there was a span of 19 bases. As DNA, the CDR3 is TGTGCCAGTAGTATGGTAGGGGATCCCAATACGAATGAGCAGTTCTTC. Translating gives CASSMVGDPNTNEQFF.

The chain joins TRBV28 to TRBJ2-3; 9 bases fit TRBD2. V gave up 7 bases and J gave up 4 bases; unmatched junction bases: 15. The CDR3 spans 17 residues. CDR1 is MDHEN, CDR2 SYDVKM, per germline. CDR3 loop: CASNGRSGGPLADTQYF. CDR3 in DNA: TGTGCCAGCAACGGGCGAAGCGGGGGGCCCCTGGCAGATACGCAGTATTTT.

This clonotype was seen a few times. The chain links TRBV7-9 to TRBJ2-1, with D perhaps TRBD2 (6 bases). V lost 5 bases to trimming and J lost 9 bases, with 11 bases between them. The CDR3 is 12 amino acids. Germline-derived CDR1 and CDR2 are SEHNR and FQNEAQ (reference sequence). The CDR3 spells CASSHGTAEQFF. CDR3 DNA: TGTGCCAGCAGCCACGGGACTGCTGAGCAGTTCTTC.

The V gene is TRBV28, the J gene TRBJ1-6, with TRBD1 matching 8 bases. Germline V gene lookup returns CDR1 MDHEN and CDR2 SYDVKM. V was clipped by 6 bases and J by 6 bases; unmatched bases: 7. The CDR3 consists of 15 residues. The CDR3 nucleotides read TGTGCCAGCAGCCTTACAGGGGGAGGTAATTCACCCCTCCACTTT. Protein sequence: CASSLTGGGNSPLHF.

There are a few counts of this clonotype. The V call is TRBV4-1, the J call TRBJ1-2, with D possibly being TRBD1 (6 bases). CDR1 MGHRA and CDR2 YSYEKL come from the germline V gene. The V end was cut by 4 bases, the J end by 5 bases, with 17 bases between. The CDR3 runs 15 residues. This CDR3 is CASSRPMQDRYGYTF. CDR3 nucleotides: TGCGCCAGCAGCCGCCCGATGCAGGACAGATATGGCTACACCTTC.

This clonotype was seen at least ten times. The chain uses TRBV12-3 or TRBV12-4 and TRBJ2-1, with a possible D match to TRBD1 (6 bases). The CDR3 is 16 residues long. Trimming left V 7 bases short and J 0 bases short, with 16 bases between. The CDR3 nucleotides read TGTGCCAGCACTTCCAGGACAGTTAGCTCCTACAATGAGCAGTTCTTC. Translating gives CASTSRTVSSYNEQFF.

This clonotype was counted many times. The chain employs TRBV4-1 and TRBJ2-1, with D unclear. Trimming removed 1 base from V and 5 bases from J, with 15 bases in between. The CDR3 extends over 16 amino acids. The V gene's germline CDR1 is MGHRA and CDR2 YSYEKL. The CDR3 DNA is TGCGCCAGCAGCCAAGTGCCTAGGGTTTGGGACAATGAGCAGTTCTTC. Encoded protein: CASSQVPRVWDNEQFF.

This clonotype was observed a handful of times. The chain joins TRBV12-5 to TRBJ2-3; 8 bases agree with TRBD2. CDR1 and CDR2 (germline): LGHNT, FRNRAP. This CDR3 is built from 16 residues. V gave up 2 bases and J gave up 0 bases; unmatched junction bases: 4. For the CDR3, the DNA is TGTGCTAGTGGTTTGCCCGGACTAGCAAGCACAGATACGCAGTATTTT. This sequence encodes CASGLPGLASTDTQYF.

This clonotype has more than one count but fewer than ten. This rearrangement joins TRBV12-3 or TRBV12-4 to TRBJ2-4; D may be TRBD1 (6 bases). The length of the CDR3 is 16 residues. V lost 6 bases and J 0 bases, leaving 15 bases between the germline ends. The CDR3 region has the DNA TGTGCCAGCAGCCCGTCCTGGGGGCTAGCCAAAAACATTCAGTACTTC. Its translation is CASSPSWGLAKNIQYF.

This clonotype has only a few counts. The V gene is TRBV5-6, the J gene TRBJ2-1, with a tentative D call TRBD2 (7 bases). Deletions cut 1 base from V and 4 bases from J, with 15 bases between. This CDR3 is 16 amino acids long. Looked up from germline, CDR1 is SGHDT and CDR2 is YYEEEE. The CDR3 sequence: CASSLRGGSTYNEQFF. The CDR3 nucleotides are TGTGCCAGCAGCTTGAGGGGGGGATCTACGTACAATGAGCAGTTCTTC.

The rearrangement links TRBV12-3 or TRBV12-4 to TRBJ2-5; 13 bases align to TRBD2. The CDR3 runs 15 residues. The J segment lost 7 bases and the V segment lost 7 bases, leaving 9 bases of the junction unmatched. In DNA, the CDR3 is TGTGCCAGCACCGGACTAGCGGGGGAGATGGGGACCCAGTACTTC. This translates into CASTGLAGEMGTQYF.

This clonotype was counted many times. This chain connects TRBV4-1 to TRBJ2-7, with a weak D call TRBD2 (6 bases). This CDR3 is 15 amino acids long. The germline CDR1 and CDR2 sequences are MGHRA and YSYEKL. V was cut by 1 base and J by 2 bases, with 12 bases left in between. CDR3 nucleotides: TGCGCCAGCAGCCAAGCAGACGGAGGGACCTACGAGCAGTACTTC. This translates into CASSQADGGTYEQYF.

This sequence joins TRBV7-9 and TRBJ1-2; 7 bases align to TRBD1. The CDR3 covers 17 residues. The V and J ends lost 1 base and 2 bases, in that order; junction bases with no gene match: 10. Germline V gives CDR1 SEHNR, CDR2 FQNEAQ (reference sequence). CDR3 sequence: CASSLVRRDSRNYGYTF. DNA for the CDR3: TGTGCCAGCAGCTTAGTGCGGAGGGACAGCCGCAACTATGGCTACACCTTC.

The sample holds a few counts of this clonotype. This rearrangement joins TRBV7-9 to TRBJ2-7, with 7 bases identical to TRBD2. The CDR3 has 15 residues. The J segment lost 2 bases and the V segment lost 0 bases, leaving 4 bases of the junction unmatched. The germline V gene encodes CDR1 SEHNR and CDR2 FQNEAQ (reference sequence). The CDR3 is CASSLASGDTYEQYV. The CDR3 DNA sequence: TGTGCCAGCAGCTTAGCGAGCGGGGATACCTACGAGCAGTACGTC.

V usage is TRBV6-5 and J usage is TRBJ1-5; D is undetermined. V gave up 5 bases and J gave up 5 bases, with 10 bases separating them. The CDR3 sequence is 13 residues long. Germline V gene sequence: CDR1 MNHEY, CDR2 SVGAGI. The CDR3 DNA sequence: TGTGCCAGCAGTGGCTCGAAGGATCAGCCCCAGCATTTT. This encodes CASSGSKDQPQHF.

CDR3 region: CASSQVDPYNEQFF. Written as DNA, the CDR3 is TGCGCCAGCAGCCAGGTAGACCCGTACAATGAGCAGTTCTTC. The rearrangement joins TRBV4-1 to TRBJ2-1; the D is unclear. V was clipped by 3 bases and J by 4 bases, with 10 bases between them. Looked up from germline, CDR1 is MGHRA and CDR2 is YSYEKL. This CDR3 has 14 residues.